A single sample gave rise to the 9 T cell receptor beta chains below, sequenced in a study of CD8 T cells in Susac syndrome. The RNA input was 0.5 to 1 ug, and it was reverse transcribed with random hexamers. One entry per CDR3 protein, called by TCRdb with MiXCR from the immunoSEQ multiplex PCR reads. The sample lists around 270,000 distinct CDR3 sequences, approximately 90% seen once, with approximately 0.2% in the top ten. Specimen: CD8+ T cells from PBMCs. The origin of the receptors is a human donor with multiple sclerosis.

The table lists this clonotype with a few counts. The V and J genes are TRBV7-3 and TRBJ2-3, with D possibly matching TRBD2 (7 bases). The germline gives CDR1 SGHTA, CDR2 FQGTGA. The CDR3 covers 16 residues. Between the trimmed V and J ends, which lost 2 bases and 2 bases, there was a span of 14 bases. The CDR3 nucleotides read TGTGCCAGCAGCTTAGTTGGCGGGGGCACCACAGATACGCAGTATTTT. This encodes CASSLVGGGTTDTQYF.

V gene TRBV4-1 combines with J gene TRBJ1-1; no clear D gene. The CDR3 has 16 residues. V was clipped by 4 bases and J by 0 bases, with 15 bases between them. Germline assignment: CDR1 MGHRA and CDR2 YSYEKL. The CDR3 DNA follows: TGCGCCAGCAGCCTCCTTCCTCCAACTATGAACACTGAAGCTTTCTTT. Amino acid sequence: CASSLLPPTMNTEAFF.

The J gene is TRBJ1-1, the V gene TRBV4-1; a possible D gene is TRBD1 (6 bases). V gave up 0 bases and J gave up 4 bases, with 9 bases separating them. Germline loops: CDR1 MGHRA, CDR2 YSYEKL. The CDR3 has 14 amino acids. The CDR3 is CASSQEGGGTEAFF. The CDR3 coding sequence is TGCGCCAGCAGCCAAGAAGGGGGAGGCACTGAAGCTTTCTTT.

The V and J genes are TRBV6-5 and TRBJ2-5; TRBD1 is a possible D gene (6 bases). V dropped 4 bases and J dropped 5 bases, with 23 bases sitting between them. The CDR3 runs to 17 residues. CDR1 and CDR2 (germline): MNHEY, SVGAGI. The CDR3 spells CASSSAPGAFGSETQYF. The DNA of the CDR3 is TGTGCCAGCAGTTCGGCCCCAGGGGCGTTCGGATCGGAGACCCAGTACTTC.

CDR3 coding DNA: TGTGCCAGCAGTTTAGCGCTAGGGACAGGGGAGTGGGAGGCCAAAAACATTCAGTACTTC. This gives the protein CASSLALGTGEWEAKNIQYF. V usage is TRBV12-3 or TRBV12-4 and J usage is TRBJ2-4; 10 nucleotides line up with TRBD1. The trim removed 0 bases at V and 1 base at J, leaving 12 bases unmatched. The CDR3 loop spans 20 amino acids.

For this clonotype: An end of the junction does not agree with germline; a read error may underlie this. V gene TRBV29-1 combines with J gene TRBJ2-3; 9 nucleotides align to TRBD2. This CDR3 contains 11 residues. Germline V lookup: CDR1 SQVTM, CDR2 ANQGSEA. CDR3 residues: CAGGLGDTQYF. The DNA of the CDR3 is TGTGCGGGGGGGCTAGGAGATACGCAGTATTTT.

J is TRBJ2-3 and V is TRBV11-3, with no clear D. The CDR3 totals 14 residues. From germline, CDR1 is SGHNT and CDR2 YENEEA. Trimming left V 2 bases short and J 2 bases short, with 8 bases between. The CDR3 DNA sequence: TGTGCCAGCAGCTTAACACCATACACAGATACGCAGTATTTT. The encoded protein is CASSLTPYTDTQYF.

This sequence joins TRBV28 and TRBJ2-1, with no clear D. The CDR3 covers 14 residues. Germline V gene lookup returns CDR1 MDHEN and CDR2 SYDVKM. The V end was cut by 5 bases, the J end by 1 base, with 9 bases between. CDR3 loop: CASSDVVSYNEQFF. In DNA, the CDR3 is TGTGCCAGCAGTGACGTCGTGTCCTACAATGAGCAGTTCTTC.

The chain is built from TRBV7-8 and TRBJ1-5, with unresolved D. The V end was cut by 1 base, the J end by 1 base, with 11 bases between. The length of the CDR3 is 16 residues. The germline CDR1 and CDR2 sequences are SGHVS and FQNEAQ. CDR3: CASSLGGLGSNQPQHF. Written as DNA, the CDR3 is TGTGCCAGCAGCTTAGGCGGTTTGGGGAGCAATCAGCCCCAGCATTTT.